Reported below is one TCR beta chain. This CDR3 is also generated by other DNA sequences in the sample. The V segment lost 1 base and the J segment 4 bases; nucleotides outside the gene matches: 3. Germline V CDR1 and CDR2: LNHDA, SQIVND (reference sequence). This CDR3 has 14 amino acids. These data belong to a study of blood T cell repertoires in COVID-19. Study processing details: Counts of nucleated cells, estimated from reference gene primer amplification, were obtained. Using immunoSEQ multiplex PCR, the repertoire was profiled, and TCRdb retains in-frame clones only, with some absent. V, J and clone size reflect that table, while D and trimming were determined from the DNA. Of over 600,000 clones listed, about 87% were seen once; the top ten hold over 0.2%.

Sequencing was performed on peripheral blood. The clonotype originates from a woman younger than 35 with acute or convalescent COVID-19. V is TRBV19 and J is TRBJ2-7; 8 positions match TRBD1. CDR3 bases: TGTGCCAGTAGTATAGGCCAGGGGGCTTACGAGCAGTACTTC. Protein product: CASSIGQGAYEQYF.